Listed here is a single T cell receptor (beta chain). Measured with immunoSEQ multiplex PCR; TCRdb has only the in-frame clones, and not every one. The sample shows nearly 350,000 clones, about 90% of them seen only once. The data are from a study of blood T cell repertoires in COVID-19. About the research overall: COVID-19 samples, acute and convalescent, were from the United States, Italy and Spain. Sources were T cells, B-cell-depleted T cells, or PBMCs; the material itself was cDNA or gDNA.

Trimming cost V 3 bases and J 1 base, with 15 bases left between them. The CDR3 sequence is 17 residues long. The germline CDR1 and CDR2 sequences are SGHDN and FVKESK. The chain employs TRBV14 and TRBJ2-2; D call uncertain. The sample consisted of peripheral blood. This receptor was identified in a woman between 18 and 30 years old who had recovered from COVID-19. The DNA for the CDR3 is TGTGCCAGCAGCCACAGTGAAAAGATAAGGAACACCGGGGAGCTGTTTTTT. Translated: CASSHSEKIRNTGELFF.